Below, 7 T cell receptor beta chains from the same sample are listed, as sequenced in a study of technical replicates of blood from several donors. Sequencing was performed with immunoSEQ multiplex PCR; in TCRdb, only in-frame clones are kept and a portion is missing. This table has approximately 52,000 clones, about 86% appearing once. Sample: PBMCs. Receptors were obtained from a human donor in good health. Some clones in this sample may be carry-over from other donors' samples.

The chain is built from TRBV29-1 and TRBJ1-2; TRBD1 might be the D (6 bases). This CDR3 spans 11 amino acids. The V gene's germline CDR1 is SQVTM and CDR2 ANQGSEA. V lost 8 bases and J lost 6, with 13 bases in between. CDR3 nucleotides: TGCAGCACACGACAGGTTGATGGCTACACCTTC. It specifies CSTRQVDGYTF.

The V and J genes are TRBV19 and TRBJ2-3, with 9 nucleotides matching TRBD1. CDR3 length: 15 residues. Germline CDR1 reads LNHDA; CDR2 reads SQIVND (reference sequence). V trimming: 5 bases; J trimming: 3 bases; junction bases outside the gene matches: 6. The chain's CDR3 is CASSPSGQGTDTQYF. Written as DNA, the CDR3 is TGTGCCAGTAGTCCTTCTGGACAGGGGACAGATACGCAGTATTTT.

This clone was picked up one time. The V call is TRBV5-1, the J call TRBJ1-1, with D possibly matching TRBD1 (6 bases). The V gene's germline CDR1 is SGHRS and CDR2 YFSETQ. CDR3 length: 15 residues. Trimming left V 5 bases short and J 1 base short, with 15 bases between. In nucleotides, the CDR3 is TGCGCCAGCAGTCCGGCCACAGGGTGGAACACTGAAGCTTTCTTT. Its protein product is CASSPATGWNTEAFF.

The gene calls are TRBV15 and TRBJ2-7; D gene ambiguous. V was cut by 0 bases and J by 0 bases, with 21 bases left in between. Looked up from germline, CDR1 is LNHNV and CDR2 is YYDKDF (reference sequence). This CDR3 spans 19 amino acids. In DNA form, the CDR3 reads TGTGCCACCAGCAGAGACTTACCACCCTCGACTGGAAGCTCCTACGAGCAGTACTTC. It specifies CATSRDLPPSTGSSYEQYF.

V usage is TRBV2 and J usage is TRBJ1-5; 8 bases map to TRBD1. The V segment lost 2 bases and the J segment 3 bases; nucleotides outside the gene matches: 6. The CDR3 sequence is 16 residues long. Per germline, CDR1 SNHLY and CDR2 FYNNEI. This chain's CDR3 is CASSERTGGHNQPQHF. In DNA form, the CDR3 reads TGTGCCAGCAGTGAACGTACAGGGGGGCACAATCAGCCCCAGCATTTT.

V and J are TRBV5-1 and TRBJ2-3; tentatively, D is TRBD2 (5 bases). This CDR3 is 13 amino acids long. Trimming took off 3 bases at V and 4 bases at J, with 9 bases between the two ends. Germline CDR1 reads SGHRS; CDR2 reads YFSETQ. The CDR3 loop reads CASSSDFPDTQYF. In nucleotides, the CDR3 is TGCGCCAGCAGCTCGGACTTTCCAGATACGCAGTATTTT.

The chain links TRBV7-2 to TRBJ2-7; the match to TRBD2 covers 8 bases. V was clipped by 3 bases and J by 3 bases; unmatched bases: 7. CDR1 is SGHTA, CDR2 FQGNSA, per germline. This CDR3 region has 15 residues. CDR3 amino acids: CASSFGGSGVYEQYF. CDR3 coding DNA: TGTGCCAGCAGCTTCGGGGGTAGCGGGGTCTACGAGCAGTACTTC.